Following are 27 T cell receptor beta chains from one sample sequenced in a study of T-cell reconstitution after alpha-beta-depleted transplantation in children. Library preparation (for TCRbeta) was performed with unique molecular identifiers. Using its own MiXCR run on the PCR reads, TCRdb lists one record per CDR3 protein. The table shows about 600,000 distinct CDR3 sequences, with 10% to 13% occurring only once. The sample in question was PBMCs from the stem cell graft donor, obtained from the stem cell graft. The receptors were sampled from a human donor who donated a stem cell graft to a child with acute myeloid leukemia.

CDR3 DNA: TGCGCCAGCAGCGGAGAACCGGGTGGCGAGCAGTACTTC. It specifies CASSGEPGGEQYF. The rearrangement joins TRBV5-1 to TRBJ2-7; D gene ambiguous. The germline gives CDR1 SGHRS, CDR2 YFSETQ. V was trimmed by 4 bases and J by 6 bases, leaving 14 bases between them. This CDR3 comprises 13 residues. Full variable domain (rest looked up from reference TRBV5-1 and TRBJ2-7): KAGVTQTPRYLIKTRGQQVTLSCSPISGHRSVSWYQQTPGQGLQFLFEYFSETQRNKGNFPGRFSGRQFSNSRSEMNVSTLELGDSALYLCASSGEPGGEQYFGPGTRLTVT.

This clonotype occurred a few times. The chain combines TRBV4-2 with TRBJ1-1; 8 bases match TRBD1. The CDR3 spans 17 residues. The J segment lost 7 bases and the V segment lost 3 bases, leaving 16 bases of the junction unmatched. Germline-derived CDR1 and CDR2 are LGHNA and YNFKEQ. CDR3 nucleotide sequence: TGTGCCAGCAGCCATGTAAGGAACCGGGACAGGAGGAGTGAAGCTTTCTTT. It translates to CASSHVRNRDRRSEAFF.

This sequence joins TRBV20-1 and TRBJ2-1; D call uncertain. CDR3 length: 14 amino acids. Germline-derived CDR1 and CDR2 are DFQATT and SNEGSKA (reference sequence). Trimming removed 5 bases from V and 0 bases from J, with 11 bases in between. The DNA for the CDR3 is TGCAGTGCTCCGGTCAGGCGCTCCTACAATGAGCAGTTCTTC. Its translation is CSAPVRRSYNEQFF.

Many counts were recorded for this clonotype. The genes are TRBV10-3 and TRBJ1-2, with unresolved D. Trimming cost V 7 bases and J 6 bases, with 15 bases left between them. The germline V gene has CDR1 ENHRY and CDR2 SYGVKD. The CDR3 is made up of 13 amino acids. CDR3 DNA sequence: TGTGCCATCAATAATCCCAGGACGGATGGCTACACCTTC. It yields the protein CAINNPRTDGYTF.

Ten or more counts support this clonotype. The rearrangement joins TRBV20-1 to TRBJ2-3, with TRBD2 matching over 8 bases. V was pared by 4 bases and J by 4 bases, with 4 bases of the junction left unmatched. The germline V gene has CDR1 DFQATT and CDR2 SNEGSKA (reference sequence). CDR3 length equals 13 residues. Written as DNA, the CDR3 is TGCAGTGCTAACCGGGAGGGCCCAGATACGCAGTATTTT. This codes for CSANREGPDTQYF.

This clonotype was seen only a few times. The CDR3 sequence: CASTKLAGGLEQYF. DNA of the CDR3: TGTGCCAGCACCAAACTAGCGGGAGGGCTCGAGCAGTACTTC. The chain couples TRBV7-9 to TRBJ2-7, with 13 bases that match TRBD2. The J segment lost 6 bases and the V segment lost 7 bases, leaving 6 bases of the junction unmatched. The CDR3 loop spans 14 amino acids. Germline loops: CDR1 SEHNR, CDR2 FQNEAQ (reference sequence).

This clonotype was counted only a few times. This chain links TRBV28 with TRBJ2-1; 7 bases fit TRBD2. The CDR3 has 17 residues. V lost 6 bases, J lost 7 bases, and 18 bases stayed unmatched. Germline V gene sequence: CDR1 MDHEN, CDR2 SYDVKM. In DNA form, the CDR3 reads TGTGCCAGCAGCTTACCTGGTGGGGGGAGGGCCGGGAATGAGCAGTTCTTC. It yields the protein CASSLPGGGRAGNEQFF.

This rearrangement joins TRBV4-3 to TRBJ1-3; no reliable D call. CDR3 length equals 16 residues. The germline V and J ends were trimmed by 0 bases and 2 bases, with 11 bases remaining between them. CDR1 and CDR2 (germline): LGHNA, YSLEER. The CDR3 DNA reads as TGCGCCAGCAGCCAAGATGGAAGGCAGGCTGGAAACACCATATATTTT. It yields the protein CASSQDGRQAGNTIYF.

This clonotype was seen only a few times. The chain carries TRBV5-5 and TRBJ2-1, with D perhaps matching TRBD2 (5 bases). The V and J ends lost 2 bases and 8 bases respectively, with 14 bases between them. From germline, CDR1 is SGHKS and CDR2 YYEKEE (reference sequence). CDR3 length: 14 residues. CDR3 protein: CASSFRTAAYEQFF. The CDR3 DNA reads TGTGCCAGCAGCTTCCGGACTGCCGCCTATGAGCAGTTCTTC.

This clonotype came up a few times. The chain couples TRBV7-9 to TRBJ1-1, with D hard to call. The V gene lost 1 base and the J gene lost 4 bases, with 7 bases spanning the gap. Germline lookup yields CDR1 SEHNR and CDR2 FQNEAQ (reference sequence). The CDR3 runs to 13 residues. CDR3 sequence: CASSLVTGTEAFF. CDR3 bases: TGTGCCAGCAGCTTAGTGACCGGCACTGAAGCTTTCTTT.

V usage is TRBV25-1 and J usage is TRBJ1-1; TRBD1 matches 8 bases. The trim removed 3 bases at V and 2 bases at J, leaving 5 bases unmatched. CDR1 is MGHDK and CDR2 is SYGVNS in the germline V gene. The CDR3 runs 15 residues. In DNA, the CDR3 is TGTGCCAGCAGTGACTGGGACAGGAGTAACACTGAAGCTTTCTTT. Amino acid sequence: CASSDWDRSNTEAFF.

This clonotype came up a few times. The V and J genes are TRBV29-1 and TRBJ2-5, with 7 bases fitting TRBD2. Looked up from germline, CDR1 is SQVTM and CDR2 is ANQGSEA. The V segment lost 6 bases and the J segment 0 bases; nucleotides outside the gene matches: 7. The CDR3 is 14 residues long. CDR3 sequence reads: CSVGILAHQETQYF. The DNA for the CDR3 is TGCAGCGTGGGGATACTAGCGCACCAAGAGACCCAGTACTTC.

In its sample, this clonotype was seen a few times. The chain joins TRBV30 to TRBJ2-7; 12 nucleotides match TRBD1. With 3 bases clipped from V and 3 bases from J, the junction kept 9 bases outside the gene matches. Germline CDR1 is GTSNPN and CDR2 is SVGIG (reference sequence). The CDR3 length is 16 residues. This CDR3 reads CAWRGSGQGAYYEQYF. The DNA for the CDR3 is TGTGCCTGGAGAGGATCGGGACAGGGGGCTTACTACGAGCAGTACTTC. The whole variable domain, remainder taken from reference TRBV30 and TRBJ2-7, is SQTIHQWPATLVQPVGSPLSLECTVEGTSNPNLYWYRQAAGRGLQLLFYSVGIGQISSEVPQNLSASRPQDRQFILSSKKLLLSDSGFYLCAWRGSGQGAYYEQYFGPGTRLTVT.

This clonotype was observed at least ten times. The chain has TRBV20-1 and TRBJ2-7, with 12 nucleotides matching TRBD2. Germline V gene sequence: CDR1 DFQATT, CDR2 SNEGSKA (reference sequence). CDR3 length: 13 amino acids. The CDR3 bases are TGCACCCTAAGGCTAGCGGGAGGGAGTGAGCAGTACTTC. Its protein product is CTLRLAGGSEQYF.

The chain carries TRBV20-1 and TRBJ2-1; D remains unclear. CDR3 length equals 11 residues. CDR1 is DFQATT, CDR2 SNEGSKA, per germline (reference sequence). The CDR3 loop reads CSLFINNEQFF. CDR3 in DNA: TGCAGCTTGTTCATAAACAATGAGCAGTTCTTC.

This clonotype appeared many times. This rearrangement joins TRBV20-1 to TRBJ2-7; D not certain. The CDR3 has 12 residues. In germline, CDR1 is DFQATT, CDR2 SNEGSKA (reference sequence). Trimming took 7 bases from V and 3 from J, leaving 13 bases between them. CDR3: CSVGGINYEQYF. The CDR3 nucleotides are TGCAGTGTTGGCGGCATTAACTACGAGCAGTACTTC.

This clonotype was recorded many times. The chain uses TRBV12-3 or TRBV12-4 and TRBJ1-2; D not resolved. The CDR3 is made up of 14 amino acids. V lost 4 bases and J 2 bases, leaving 11 bases between the germline ends. Here the CDR3 reads CASSSLGLNYGYTF. The CDR3 DNA reads as TGTGCCAGCAGTTCCCTCGGGCTCAACTATGGCTACACCTTC.

V and J are TRBV6-2 or TRBV6-3 and TRBJ2-1, with 10 positions matching TRBD2. CDR3 length: 15 residues. J gave up 5 bases and V 2 bases, and 3 bases lay outside the gene matches. Germline-derived CDR1 and CDR2 are MNHEY and SVGEGT. This CDR3 is CASSYGLAANNEQFF. Here the CDR3 DNA reads TGTGCCAGCAGTTACGGACTAGCGGCAAACAATGAGCAGTTCTTC.

This clonotype showed up just a few times. The chain has TRBV7-8 and TRBJ2-7; D may be TRBD1 (5 bases). The CDR3 runs to 15 residues. V was cut by 2 bases and J by 5 bases, with 16 bases left in between. CDR1 is SGHVS, CDR2 FQNEAQ, per germline. CDR3: CASSLRAGWMHEQYF. The CDR3, as DNA: TGTGCCAGCAGCTTAAGAGCAGGGTGGATGCACGAGCAGTACTTC.

This clonotype was detected only a few times. The gene calls are TRBV20-1 and TRBJ2-2, with TRBD2 matching over 11 bases. V trimming: 5 bases; J trimming: 7 bases; junction bases outside the gene matches: 6. The CDR3 is made up of 14 amino acids. Germline CDR1 DFQATT, CDR2 SNEGSKA (reference sequence). The CDR3, as DNA: TGCAGTGCTGGCCCACTAGCGGGAGTCGGGGAGCTGTTTTTT. This gives the protein CSAGPLAGVGELFF.

This clonotype was observed many times. This chain links TRBV7-6 with TRBJ2-7; D tentatively fits TRBD1 or TRBD2 (6 bases each). The CDR3 contains 14 residues. Germline V gives CDR1 SGHVS, CDR2 FNYEAQ. The germline V and J ends were trimmed by 3 bases and 3 bases, with 12 bases remaining between them. DNA of the CDR3: TGTGCCAGCAGCTTGTCGGGGGCCCTCTACGAGCAGTACTTC. Translating it yields CASSLSGALYEQYF.

This clonotype was seen a handful of times. V usage is TRBV12-3 or TRBV12-4 and J usage is TRBJ1-1; D remains unclear. The CDR3 is 13 residues long. V was shortened by 6 bases and J by 7 bases, with 15 bases between the two germline ends. The CDR3 nucleotides read TGTGCCAGCAGCCCTGGGCCCGTCGGTGAAGCTTTCTTT. Protein product: CASSPGPVGEAFF.

This clonotype was observed a few times. The chain employs TRBV20-1 and TRBJ2-7; TRBD1 or TRBD2 may be the D gene (5 bases each). CDR3 length equals 14 residues. V lost 3 bases and J 1 base, leaving 13 bases between the germline ends. Germline V CDR1 and CDR2: DFQATT, SNEGSKA (reference sequence). The CDR3 here is CSASIPRGSYEQYF. The CDR3 bases are TGCAGTGCTAGTATCCCGAGGGGATCCTACGAGCAGTACTTC.

V is TRBV12-3 or TRBV12-4 and J is TRBJ1-5, with a weak D call TRBD1 (6 bases). With 6 bases removed from V and 7 bases from J, the gap between germline ends came to 19 bases. The length of the CDR3 is 15 residues. The DNA of the CDR3 is TGTGCCAGCAGCCCAACTTCAGGGGCCGGGCAGCCCCAGCATTTT. Its protein is CASSPTSGAGQPQHF.

The count of this clonotype is one. The chain links TRBV28 to TRBJ2-1; a weak D match, TRBD2 (6 bases). Germline CDR1 and CDR2: MDHEN and SYDVKM. Trimming removed 3 bases at V and 13 bases at J, with 25 bases between. This CDR3 spans 16 amino acids. The CDR3 is CASSFELASATYKQFF. CDR3 nucleotides: TGTGCCAGCAGTTTCGAACTAGCCTCTGCAACTTATAAACAGTTCTTC.

This clonotype has only a few counts. The rearrangement joins TRBV12-3 or TRBV12-4 to TRBJ2-5, with a tentative D call TRBD1 (5 bases). The V and J ends lost 5 bases and 1 base respectively, with 17 bases between them. The CDR3 has 16 amino acids. CDR3 residues: CASSPTPTAAQETQYF. The CDR3 DNA sequence: TGTGCCAGCAGTCCGACACCGACAGCAGCCCAAGAGACCCAGTACTTC.

This clonotype showed up just a few times. Here the CDR3 DNA reads TGTGCCAGCAGCTTTTCGGGAGCGGTGGCGACAGATACGCAGTATTTT. This codes for CASSFSGAVATDTQYF. This sequence joins TRBV7-6 and TRBJ2-3; perhaps TRBD2 as D (6 bases). The CDR3 contains 16 residues. Trimming stripped 3 bases from V and 3 bases from J, with 16 bases between. Germline V gene sequence: CDR1 SGHVS, CDR2 FNYEAQ.